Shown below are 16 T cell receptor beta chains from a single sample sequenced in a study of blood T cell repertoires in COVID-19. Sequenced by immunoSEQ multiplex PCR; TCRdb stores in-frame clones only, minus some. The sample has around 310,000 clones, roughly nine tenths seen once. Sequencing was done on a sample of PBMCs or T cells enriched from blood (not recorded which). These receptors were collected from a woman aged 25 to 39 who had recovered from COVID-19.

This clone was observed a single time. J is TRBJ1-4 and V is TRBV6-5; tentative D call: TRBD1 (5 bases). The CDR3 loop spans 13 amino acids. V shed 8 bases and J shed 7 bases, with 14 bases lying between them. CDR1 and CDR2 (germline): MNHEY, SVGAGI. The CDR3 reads CASGRRVREKLFF. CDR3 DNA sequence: TGTGCCAGCGGGCGCAGGGTCCGTGAAAAACTGTTTTTT.

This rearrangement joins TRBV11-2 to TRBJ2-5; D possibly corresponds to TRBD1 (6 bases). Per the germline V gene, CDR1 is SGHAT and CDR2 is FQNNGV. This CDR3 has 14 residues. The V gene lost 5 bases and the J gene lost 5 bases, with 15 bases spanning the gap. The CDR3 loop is CASSPQSRGETQYF. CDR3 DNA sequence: TGTGCCAGCAGCCCCCAGTCCAGGGGTGAGACCCAGTACTTC.

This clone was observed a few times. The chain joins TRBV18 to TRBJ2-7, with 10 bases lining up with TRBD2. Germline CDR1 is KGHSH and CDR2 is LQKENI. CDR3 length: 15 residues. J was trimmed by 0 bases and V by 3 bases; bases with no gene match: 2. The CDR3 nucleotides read TGTGCCAGCTCACCTGGACTAGCGGACTCCTACGAGCAGTACTTC. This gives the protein CASSPGLADSYEQYF.

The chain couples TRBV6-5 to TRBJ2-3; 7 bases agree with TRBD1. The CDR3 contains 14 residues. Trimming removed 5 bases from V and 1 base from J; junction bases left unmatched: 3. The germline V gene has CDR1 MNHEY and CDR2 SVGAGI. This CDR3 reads CASSPGQGTDTQYF. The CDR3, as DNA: TGTGCCAGCAGTCCCGGACAGGGCACAGATACGCAGTATTTT.

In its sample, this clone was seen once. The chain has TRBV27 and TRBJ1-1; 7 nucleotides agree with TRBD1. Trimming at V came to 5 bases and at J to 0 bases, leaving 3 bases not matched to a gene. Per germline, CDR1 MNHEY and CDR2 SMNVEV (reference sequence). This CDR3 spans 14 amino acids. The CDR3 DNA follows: TGTGCCAGCAGTGTCGGACAGGTGAACACTGAAGCTTTCTTT. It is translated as CASSVGQVNTEAFF.

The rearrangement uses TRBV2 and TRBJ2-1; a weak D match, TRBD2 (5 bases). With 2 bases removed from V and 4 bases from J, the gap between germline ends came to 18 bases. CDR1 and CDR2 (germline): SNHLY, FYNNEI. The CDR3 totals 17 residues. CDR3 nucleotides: TGTGCCAGCAGTGAATCAACGTTCGGAGCGGAATACAATGAGCAGTTCTTC. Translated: CASSESTFGAEYNEQFF. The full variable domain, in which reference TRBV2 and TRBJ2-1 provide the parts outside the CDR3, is EPEVTQTPSHQVTQMGQEVILRCVPISNHLYFYWYRQILGQKVEFLVSFYNNEISEKSEIFDDQFSVERPDGSNFTLKIRSTKLEDSAMYFCASSESTFGAEYNEQFFGPGTRLTVL.

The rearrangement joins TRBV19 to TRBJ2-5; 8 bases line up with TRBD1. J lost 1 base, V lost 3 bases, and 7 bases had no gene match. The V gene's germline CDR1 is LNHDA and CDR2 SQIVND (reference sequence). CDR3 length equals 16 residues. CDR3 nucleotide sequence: TGTGCCAGTAGTATTGGCACAGGGGGTTCCCAAGAGACCCAGTACTTC. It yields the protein CASSIGTGGSQETQYF.

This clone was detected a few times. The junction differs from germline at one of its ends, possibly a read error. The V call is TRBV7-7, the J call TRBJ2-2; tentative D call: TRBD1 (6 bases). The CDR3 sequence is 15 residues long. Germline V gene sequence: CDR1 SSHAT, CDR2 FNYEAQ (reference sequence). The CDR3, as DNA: TGTGCTAGCAGCTTCCAGGGGCGAGGCACCGGGGAGCTGTTTTTT. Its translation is CASSFQGRGTGELFF.

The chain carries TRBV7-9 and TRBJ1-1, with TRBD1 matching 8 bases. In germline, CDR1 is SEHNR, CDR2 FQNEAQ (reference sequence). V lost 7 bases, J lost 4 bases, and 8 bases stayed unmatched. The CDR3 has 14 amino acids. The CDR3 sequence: CASIPDRVGTEAFF. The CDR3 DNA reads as TGTGCCAGCATCCCGGACAGGGTAGGCACTGAAGCTTTCTTT.

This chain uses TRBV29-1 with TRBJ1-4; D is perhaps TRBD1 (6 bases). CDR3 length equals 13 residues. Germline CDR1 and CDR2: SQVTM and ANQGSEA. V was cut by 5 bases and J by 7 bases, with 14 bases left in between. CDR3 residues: CSVQGIRGEKLFF. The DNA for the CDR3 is TGCAGCGTTCAGGGGATCCGGGGTGAAAAACTGTTTTTT. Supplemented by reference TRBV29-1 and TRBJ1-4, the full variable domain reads SAVISQKPSRDICQRGTSLTIQCQVDSQVTMMFWYRQQPGQSLTLIATANQGSEATYESGFVIDKFPISRPNLTFSTLTVSNMSPEDSSIYLCSVQGIRGEKLFFGSGTQLSVL.

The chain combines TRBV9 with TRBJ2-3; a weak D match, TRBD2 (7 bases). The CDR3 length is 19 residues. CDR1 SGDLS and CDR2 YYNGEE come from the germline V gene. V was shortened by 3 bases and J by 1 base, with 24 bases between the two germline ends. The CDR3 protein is CASSAIRGGPRIGTDTQYF. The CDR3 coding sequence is TGTGCCAGCAGCGCCATCAGGGGAGGGCCCAGAATCGGCACAGATACGCAGTATTTT. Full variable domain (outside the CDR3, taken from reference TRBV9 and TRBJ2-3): DSGVTQTPKHLITATGQRVTLRCSPRSGDLSVYWYQQSLDQGLQFLIQYYNGEERAKGNILERFSAQQFPDLHSELNLSSLELGDSALYFCASSAIRGGPRIGTDTQYFGPGTRLTVL.

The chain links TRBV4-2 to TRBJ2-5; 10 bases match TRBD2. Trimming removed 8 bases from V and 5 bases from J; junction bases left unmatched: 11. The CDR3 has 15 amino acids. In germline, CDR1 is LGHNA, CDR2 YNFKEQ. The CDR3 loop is CASRPGAGGLETQYF. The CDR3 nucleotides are TGTGCCAGCCGACCGGGAGCGGGAGGGTTGGAGACCCAGTACTTC.

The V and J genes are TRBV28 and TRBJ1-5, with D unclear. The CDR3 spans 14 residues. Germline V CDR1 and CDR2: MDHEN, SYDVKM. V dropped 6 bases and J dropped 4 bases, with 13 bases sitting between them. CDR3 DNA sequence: TGTGCCAGCAGCCGGTACGTGGAGAATCAGCCCCAGCATTTT. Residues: CASSRYVENQPQHF.

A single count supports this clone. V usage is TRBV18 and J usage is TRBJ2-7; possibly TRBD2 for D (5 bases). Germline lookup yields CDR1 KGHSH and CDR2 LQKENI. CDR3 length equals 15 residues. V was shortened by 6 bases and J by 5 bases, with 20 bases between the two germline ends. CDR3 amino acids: CASSLDRLGDNEQYF. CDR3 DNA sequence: TGTGCCAGCTCGCTGGACCGGTTGGGAGACAACGAGCAGTACTTC.

CDR3 amino acids: CAWTRDRQYEQYF. CDR3 nucleotides: TGTGCCTGGACTAGGGACAGGCAATACGAGCAGTACTTC. V and J are TRBV30 and TRBJ2-7; 8 bases align to TRBD1. The V gene end was trimmed by 4 bases and the J gene end by 4 bases; junction bases not matched to a gene: 6. CDR3 length equals 13 residues. The germline V gene encodes CDR1 GTSNPN and CDR2 SVGIG (reference sequence).

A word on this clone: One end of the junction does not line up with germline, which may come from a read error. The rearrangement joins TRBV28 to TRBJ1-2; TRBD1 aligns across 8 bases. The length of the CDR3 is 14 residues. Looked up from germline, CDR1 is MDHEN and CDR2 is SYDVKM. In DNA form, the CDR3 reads TGTGCCAGCAGCTTATGGACAGGGTACTATGGCTACACCTTC. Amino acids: CASSLWTGYYGYTF.